This TCR beta chain was identified in a study of monozygotic twins with inflammatory bowel disease. Germline V lookup: CDR1 MNHEY, CDR2 SVGAGI. The CDR3 is 12 residues long. Template switching was used to attach UMIs, which incorporated a 6-nucleotide sample barcode. TCRdb reworked the 5' RACE reads into one entry per CDR3 protein, no DNA. This sample's clone table lists some 330,000 distinct CDR3 sequences. This TCR was sampled from a human donor with ulcerative colitis or Crohn's disease, or a healthy co-twin of an affected twin (not recorded which). V and J are TRBV6-5 and TRBJ1-1; TCRdb lists TRBD1, though no DNA is available to test this call. The sequenced sample was blood. The CDR3 region is CASSYRDRGTFF.